Below, 5 T cell receptor beta chains from the same sample are listed, as sequenced in a study of cytomegalovirus exposure and HLA in healthy donors. TCRdb's table, derived via immunoSEQ multiplex PCR, lists solely in-frame clones and lacks some. The sample has approximately 100,000 clones, about 90% seen once; the top ten hold 6.3%. What was sequenced was PBMCs. These receptors were obtained from a man between 18 and 29 years old in good health and CMV-seropositive.

This sequence joins TRBV7-9 and TRBJ1-2; 12 positions match TRBD1. CDR3 length equals 14 residues. CDR1 and CDR2 (germline): SEHNR, FQNEAQ (reference sequence). With V trimmed by 4 bases and J by 6 bases, 3 bases remained unmatched. The CDR3 reads CASSWDRGLDGYTF. The CDR3 DNA is TGTGCCAGCAGCTGGGACAGGGGGCTCGATGGCTACACCTTC.

The chain uses TRBV7-2 and TRBJ2-7, with 13 bases that match TRBD2. The germline V gene encodes CDR1 SGHTA and CDR2 FQGNSA. V lost 3 bases to trimming and J lost 5 bases; unmatched junction nucleotides: 10. There are 17 residues in the CDR3. CDR3: CASSFSLTSGGADEQYF. CDR3 coding DNA: TGTGCCAGCAGCTTCTCTCTAACTAGCGGGGGGGCCGACGAGCAGTACTTC.

The chain links TRBV5-1 to TRBJ1-1, with 9 bases aligning to TRBD1. Germline V gives CDR1 SGHRS, CDR2 YFSETQ. The CDR3 spans 15 residues. V lost 1 base and J lost 2; bases outside the gene matches: 3. The CDR3 protein is CASSLMGQGNTEAFF. The CDR3 bases are TGCGCCAGCAGCTTGATGGGACAGGGTAACACTGAAGCTTTCTTT.

The chain joins TRBV4-1 to TRBJ2-3; maybe TRBD1 (5 bases). CDR1 MGHRA and CDR2 YSYEKL come from the germline V gene. The CDR3 is 16 residues long. The V end was cut by 3 bases, the J end by 2 bases, with 15 bases between. The CDR3 region has the DNA TGCGCCAGCAGCCACCCAGGGCCCAAGGTCACAGATACGCAGTATTTT. It specifies CASSHPGPKVTDTQYF.

The chain uses TRBV5-1 and TRBJ2-1; TRBD2 matches 8 bases. In germline, CDR1 is SGHRS, CDR2 YFSETQ. After removal of 0 bases from V and 2 bases from J, the junction contained 1 base not matched to a gene. CDR3 length: 15 amino acids. The CDR3 loop reads CASSLAGGTYNEQFF. The CDR3, as DNA: TGCGCCAGCAGCTTGGCGGGGGGGACCTACAATGAGCAGTTCTTC.